These T cell receptor beta chains were read from a single sample in a study of blood T cell repertoires in COVID-19. Clones were read by immunoSEQ multiplex PCR, and TCRdb kept only the in-frame ones, dropping some. The repertoire holds hundreds of thousands of clones, with about 81% as singletons. Sequenced: PBMCs or T cells enriched from blood (not recorded which). The receptors originated from a man aged 25 to 45 with acute COVID-19. The CDR3 runs from the conserved cysteine through the conserved F or W. A D gene is named only where the DNA matches it firmly. A clone size is listed for some rows: how often the clone was seen (once, few, many), or a class if it is expanded.

V gene,clone size,J gene,D gene,CDR3 DNA,CDR3 protein
TRBV6-5,NA,TRBJ1-1,NA,TGTGCCAGCAGTTACTCTCGGGGGGGAAACACTGAAGCTTTCTTT,CASSYSRGGNTEAFF
TRBV7-2,NA,TRBJ1-2,TRBD1,TGTGCCAGCAGCCACCCGGGGACAGTCTATGGCTACACCTTC,CASSHPGTVYGYTF
TRBV5-1,once,TRBJ1-2,NA,TGCGCCAGCAGCTTGGGCAGGAACTATGGCTACACCTTC,CASSLGRNYGYTF
TRBV29-1,NA,TRBJ2-1,TRBD2,TGCAGCGTTGGTAGGGCGGGGGATTACAATGAGCAGTTCTTC,CSVGRAGDYNEQFF
TRBV19,NA,TRBJ2-3,TRBD2,TGTGCCAGTAGTATAGCCCCTAGCGGGCCCGAGGATACGCAGTATTTT,CASSIAPSGPEDTQYF
TRBV9,NA,TRBJ2-1,TRBD2,TGTGCCAGCAGCGTAGACGCGGGAGGGGGGCGTGAGCAGTTCTTC,CASSVDAGGGREQFF
TRBV10-3,once,TRBJ2-3,TRBD2,TGTGCCACCGCTCTAGCGGGCTACACAGATACGCAGTATTTT,CATALAGYTDTQYF
TRBV10-1,NA,TRBJ2-5,NA,TGCGCCAGCGGGGCAGGGGGGCCCCAAGAGACCCAGTACTTC,CASGAGGPQETQYF
TRBV6-1,NA,TRBJ1-4,NA,TGTGCCAGCAGTGAAGTGAGGGAAAAACTGTTTTTT,CASSEVREKLFF
TRBV7-2,NA,TRBJ1-1,NA,TGTGCCAGCAGCTTGGTGTCGACACCTACCACTGAAGCTTTCTTT,CASSLVSTPTTEAFF
TRBV4-3,few,TRBJ2-1,NA,TGCGCCAGCAGCCAGGAACAGGGTTTTAATGAGCAGTTCTTC,CASSQEQGFNEQFF
TRBV29-1,NA,TRBJ2-3,NA,TGCAGCGTTGAACGGAGCACCCGCCCAATTAGGACTGATACGCAGTATTTT,CSVERSTRPIRTDTQYF
TRBV25-1,NA,TRBJ2-1,NA,TGTGCCAGCAGTAAAGACTTAGGGACTGGTGGGAATGAGCAGTTCTTC,CASSKDLGTGGNEQFF
TRBV29-1,once,TRBJ2-3,TRBD1,TGCAGCGTTGAACGGACAGGGGGAATGGGGAGGAATACGCAGTATTTT,CSVERTGGMGRNTQYF
TRBV24-1,NA,TRBJ1-2,NA,TGTGCCACCAGTGATTCGCGGACTCCCAATGGCTACACCTTC,CATSDSRTPNGYTF
TRBV6-1,NA,TRBJ2-5,TRBD2,TGTGCCAGCAGTGCCCCGGGGAGCGGGGGGGCTGGGAAAACCCAGTACTTC,CASSAPGSGGAGKTQYF
TRBV29-1,NA,TRBJ1-1,NA,TGCAGCGAGTTTCGCACTATTACTGAAGCTTTCTTT,CSEFRTITEAFF
TRBV6-1,NA,TRBJ1-1,NA,TGTGCCAGCAGTGAAGCGAACAGAAACACTGAAGCTTTCTTT,CASSEANRNTEAFF
TRBV15,NA,TRBJ1-1,NA,TGTGCCACCAGCATAGAACAGAGGAACACTGAAGCTTTCTTT,CATSIEQRNTEAFF
TRBV19,NA,TRBJ2-1,NA,TGTGCCAGTAGTATGCTCCTATCGGAGGATGAGCAGTTCTTC,CASSMLLSEDEQFF
TRBV7-2,NA,TRBJ1-3,NA,TGTGCCAGCAGCCCGCCGGGGGTTTCTGGAAACACCATATATTTT,CASSPPGVSGNTIYF
TRBV7-9,NA,TRBJ2-3,TRBD2,TGTGCCAGCAGCCAGGGACTAGAAACAGATACGCAGTATTTT,CASSQGLETDTQYF
TRBV4-1,NA,TRBJ2-2,TRBD1,TGCGCCAGCAGCCACATCGACAGGGGGGACACCGGGGAGCTGTTTTTT,CASSHIDRGDTGELFF
TRBV7-9,NA,TRBJ2-1,NA,TGTGCCAGCGTCCAGATCAACAATGAGCAGTTCTTC,CASVQINNEQFF
TRBV5-6,NA,TRBJ1-5,NA,TGTGCCAGCAGCGAACGACAGACCAATCAGCCCCAGCATTTT,CASSERQTNQPQHF
TRBV19,NA,TRBJ2-2,NA,TGTGCCAGTAGTATCCCGGGGAGTACCGGGGAGCTGTTTTTT,CASSIPGSTGELFF
TRBV6-5,NA,TRBJ2-2,TRBD1,TGTGCCAGCAGTTATCAAGGGACAGGGAACACCGGGGAGCTGTTTTTT,CASSYQGTGNTGELFF
TRBV3-1/TRBV3-2,NA,TRBJ2-3,NA,TGTGCCAGCAGCCAGGGGACTAGCACAGATACGCAGTATTTT,CASSQGTSTDTQYF
TRBV28,few,TRBJ1-2,NA,TGTGCCAGCAGTTTCCCTCGCGGCCATGGCTACACCTTC,CASSFPRGHGYTF
TRBV5-4,NA,TRBJ2-3,TRBD2,TGTGCCAGCAGTTCGGGACTAGCGACAGATACGCAGTATTTT,CASSSGLATDTQYF
TRBV11-3,NA,TRBJ2-3,TRBD2,TGTGCCAGCAGCGACGGGGGGGACGTGTATTTT,CASSDGGDVYF
TRBV6-2/TRBV6-3,NA,TRBJ1-5,NA,TGTGCCAGCAGTTACCACATGCCACAGAACAATCAGCCCCAGCATTTT,CASSYHMPQNNQPQHF
TRBV27,NA,TRBJ1-6,NA,TGTGCCAGCAGTACCCGCGACAGACTTAATTCACCCCTCCACTTT,CASSTRDRLNSPLHF
TRBV27,NA,TRBJ1-2,NA,TGTGCCAGCAGGTCTATAACCCCTGCCGACTATGGCTACACCTTC,CASRSITPADYGYTF
TRBV9,once,TRBJ2-5,NA,TGTGCCAGCAGCGTCCACCAGGAAGAGACCCAGTACTTC,CASSVHQEETQYF
TRBV30,NA,TRBJ2-2,TRBD1,TGTGCCTGTTTTCGCGGACAGGCGAACACCGGGGAGCTGTTTTTT,CACFRGQANTGELFF
TRBV2,NA,TRBJ2-3,TRBD2,TGTGCCAGCAATATCGGGACTAGCGGTAACACAGATACGCAGTATTTT,CASNIGTSGNTDTQYF
TRBV19,NA,TRBJ2-3,TRBD2,TGTGCCAGTAGTATATCTAGCGGGGGGGCATTGGATACGCAGTATTTT,CASSISSGGALDTQYF
TRBV11-3,NA,TRBJ1-1,NA,TGTGCCAGCAGCTGGCAAAGAAGGGGAAACACTGAAGCTTTCTTT,CASSWQRRGNTEAFF
TRBV6-1,NA,TRBJ1-6,TRBD1,TGTGCCAGCAGTGTAGGCCGGACAGGGGTTAATTCACCCCTCCACTTT,CASSVGRTGVNSPLHF
TRBV19,few,TRBJ1-4,NA,TGTGCCAGTAGTATATCGAGGCCTAATGAAAAACTGTTTTTT,CASSISRPNEKLFF
TRBV7-3,NA,TRBJ2-2,TRBD2,TGTGCCAGCAGCCTGACGCCGAGGACTAGCACCGGGGAGCTGTTTTTT,CASSLTPRTSTGELFF
TRBV19,once,TRBJ1-2,NA,TGTGCCAGTATTAGTAGTTCCTTCTTGAGTCGTGGCTACACCTTC,CASISSSFLSRGYTF
TRBV5-1,NA,TRBJ2-1,TRBD2,TGCGCCAGCAGGCCGCGACTAGCGGGGGGCCCTAGTGAGCAGTTCTTC,CASRPRLAGGPSEQFF
TRBV5-1,once,TRBJ2-5,TRBD1,TGCGCCAGCAGCTCCGCCCTCGTTGACAGGGGGAGAGAGACCCAGTACTTC,CASSSALVDRGRETQYF
TRBV4-1,NA,TRBJ1-5,NA,TGCGCCAGCAGCCTTGAAAGTCGGAATCAGCCCCAGCATTTT,CASSLESRNQPQHF
TRBV19,NA,TRBJ1-2,NA,TGTGCCAGTAGGTCCTCACCTTCTGACAATGGCTACACCTTC,CASRSSPSDNGYTF
TRBV25-1,once,TRBJ2-1,TRBD2,TGTGCCAGCAGTCTTCTAGCGGGAGTCAATGAGCAGTTCTTC,CASSLLAGVNEQFF
TRBV9,NA,TRBJ1-2,TRBD1,TGTGCCAGCAGCGTAGGTCGACAGGGGGAGCGCTACACCTTC,CASSVGRQGERYTF
TRBV18,NA,TRBJ1-4,NA,TGTGCCAGCTCCCGGGCCCAGGGAGAAAAACTGTTTTTT,CASSRAQGEKLFF
TRBV4-3,few,TRBJ2-1,TRBD2,TGCGCCAGCAGCCTTAGCGGGAGAGACCTCAATGAGCAGTTCTTC,CASSLSGRDLNEQFF